These T cell receptor beta chains were read from a single sample in a study of tumor and adjacent non-tumor tissue in lung cancer. TCRdb redid the calling of the multiplex PCR reads with MiXCR, one entry per CDR3 protein. The table lists approximately 100,000 distinct CDR3 sequences, about 60% of them singletons. The sample comprised distant non-tumor lung tissue. All receptors come from a man aged 25-40 years with non-small cell lung cancer. CDR3s include the opening cysteine and the closing phenylalanine or tryptophan. Fields, in order: CDR3 protein, V gene, J gene.

CACSDTQGGAFF	TRBV10-2	TRBJ1-1
CSAGCLAPDSTDTQYF	TRBV20-1	TRBJ2-3
CSVRGLAGDYEQYF	TRBV29-1	TRBJ2-7
CSTRGAGGPSDTHYF	TRBV20-1	TRBJ2-3
CASSYKNMNTEAFF	TRBV5-4	TRBJ1-1
CASSPTSGGATDTQYF	TRBV6-1	TRBJ2-3
CATSAGSYGYTF	TRBV24-1	TRBJ1-2
CRAQGGTGELLF	TRBV20-1	TRBJ2-2
CASSSTTSSYEQYF	TRBV7-9	TRBJ2-7
CVSSRQAYERYF	TRBV12-3/TRBV12-4	TRBJ2-7
CASSETPADETQYF	TRBV6-1	TRBJ2-5
CASTRAGGYNEQFF	TRBV5-4	TRBJ2-1
CASSLYEAGGHFGTDTQYF	TRBV12-3/TRBV12-4	TRBJ2-3
CASSYPRSGTFGANVLTF	TRBV6-6	TRBJ2-6
CASSLLDGGMNTEAFF	TRBV7-6	TRBJ1-1
CASSYSGVDTEYF	TRBV6-2/TRBV6-3	TRBJ2-3